This T cell receptor (beta chain) appears in the sequencing data of a study of cytomegalovirus exposure and HLA in healthy donors (dated by TCRdb to the late 2010s). Study-wide context: An earlier analysis of approximately 640 of the donors reported 250 to 300 Gb of sequence data and some 120 million unique TCR beta sequences from about 200 million T cells. Among the approximately 420 genotyped donors, around 81% belonged to the genetic ancestry cluster associated with self-reported Caucasian donors. Both class I and class II loci were covered by HLA typing, at four-digit resolution. All discovery cohort repertoires had been generated on a single sequencing platform. High-throughput TCR immunosequencing, statistical association of individual TCRs with disease status, and machine learning were combined to predict cytomegalovirus infection status. Because of strong linkage in the cohort, roughly five DR-DQ haplotypes were treated as single units for association and clustering. Besides the first cohort of roughly 700 subjects, a separate validation cohort made up of about 120 different subjects was used. An earlier analysis of fewer than 750 of the donors used high-throughput TCR beta sequencing to judge whether each TCR beta V gene segment behaved as functional or pseudogenic. The later analysis used no new phenotypic data to find candidate immune exposures, relying instead on TCR beta sequences and their occurrence across donors. A later analysis re-examined previously published TCR beta repertoires from hundreds of donors and added high-resolution HLA genotyping to investigate patterns of TCR occurrence. Donor age, sex, ethnicity and CMV serostatus were collected together with the repertoire data. An early release covering 500 to 750 HLA-typed donors comprised approximately 300 gigabases of sequencing data and around 80 million unique TCR sequences. The study was designed to test whether signatures of past pathogen exposure could be identified by cataloging public T cell receptors. The number of typed donors differed by locus: roughly 629-640 for A, B, C, DRB1 and DQB1; 500 to 550 for DQA1; 606 for DPA1; and some 470 for DPB1. In a later genetic analysis, genome-wide SNP genotypes for about 65% of the roughly 700 donors were used, and that subset was treated as a discovery cohort. The study used immunosequencing to profile the T cell repertoires of 666 subjects and linked those repertoires to cytomegalovirus serostatus. Among over 350 genotyped donors of the cohort, an average of 235,054 unique TCR beta nucleotide sequences were sequenced per donor, 15% to 20% of them non-productive.

Library creation used the immunoSEQ multiplex PCR assay. The multiplex PCR relied on a mix of 60 forward primers for TCR Vbeta segments and 13 reverse primers for TCR Jbeta segments. The CDR3 region of rearranged TCR beta genes was amplified from genomic DNA with a multiplex PCR assay. On the Illumina HiSeq System, the amplified TCR beta libraries were sequenced as 87-base-pair reads. Per the authors' processing: A later analysis counted 75 million to 100 million unique TCR beta chains across the 666 repertoires, and some 12 million of these chains were shared by at least two donors. A nearest-neighbor algorithm error-corrected the raw reads and collapsed the reads into unique sequences, merging closely related sequences to remove PCR and sequencing errors. Alignment of CDR3 sequences to IMGT reference sequences was used to assign V, D and J gene segments. For a sequence to be retained, a match of at least six nucleotides was required to both a V gene segment and a J gene segment. A rearrangement counted as productive if the CDR3 had no stop codons and remained in frame with V and J, and every other rearrangement counted as non-productive. Following IMGT convention, CDR3 was defined as the stretch from the second conserved V-encoded cysteine to the conserved J-encoded phenylalanine. The earlier analysis of 587 of the donors excluded any sequence lacking an unambiguous match to a single V gene segment. An earlier analysis of over 450 of the donors classified V segments as functional when productive rearrangements were above 56.7% and as segregating when the standard deviation between donors was above 5%. A statistical classification framework was built for diagnosing cytomegalovirus status from the catalog of TCR beta chain sequences. In a later analysis, V and J genes were assigned by comparing TCR nucleotide sequences against IMGT/GENE-DB human TR gene sequences. In a later analysis, CDR3 sequences and most-parsimonious VDJ recombination scenarios were assigned using the TCRdist pipeline. In a later analysis, each TCR beta chain was defined by its CDR3 amino acid sequence together with its V-gene family, and reads without a unique V-gene family were excluded. A later analysis removed 550 to 650 highly shared, low-generation-probability nucleotide sequences to deal with suspected cross-contamination and a sequencing artifact. In a later analysis, a clonal expansion index for each public chain was calculated from normalized within-repertoire ranks of inferred template counts. In a later analysis, generation probabilities were computed using a VDJ recombination model fitted to out-of-frame rearrangements, and the results were checked against IGoR. A later analysis scored TCR-TCR, TCR-HLA and TCR-CMV co-occurrence with hypergeometric tests, applying a repertoire-size bias correction to TCR pairs. To estimate false discovery rates, a later analysis permuted the HLA or CMV assignments 20 times. A later analysis grouped co-occurring TCRs with DBSCAN, adding TCRdist sequence similarity when clustering within HLA-allele-positive subsets. Co-occurrence clustering excluded repertoires with fewer than 30,000 or more than 120,000 public chains, plus five with anomalous nucleotide sharing. This immuneACCESS table, as held by TCRdb, lists in-frame sequences with V and J called but not all clones. Of the missing ones, under half trace to an unresolved V gene in checked studies; the others have no known cause. D and trimming were read from the DNA, whereas the V and J calls and clone size are those reported in that table. This sample lists fewer than 100,000 clones; roughly 73% were detected once. About 4% of the sample belongs to the ten largest clones.

In total, 500 to 700 healthy bone marrow donors made up the cohort. Cohort members were all nominally healthy when sampled, although unrecorded immune exposures were likely present. The donor was CMV seronegative and belonged to the group of 352 seronegative cohort members. Every donor gave a peripheral blood sample, and the peripheral blood mononuclear cells from that sample were used for TCR beta sequencing. The Qiagen DNeasy Blood Extraction Kit was used to extract genomic DNA from the blood cell samples. Overall study outcomes, separate from this receptor: Because some donors lacked HLA typing at each locus, the association tests relied only on the typed subset. A group of highly shared sequence variants was considered likely to be a technical artifact of the sequencing pipeline. A few of the identified cytomegalovirus-associated TCR beta chains were confirmed in vitro to be specific for cytomegalovirus antigens. In a later analysis, TCR association rates were found to vary across HLA loci, with the most associated TCRs seen for DRB1 alleles and the fewest for HLA-C alleles. A further reported finding was that TCR beta sequences accurately predicted the HLA-A and HLA-B alleles for most subjects in the first cohort. Compared with the roughly 700-donor mean, donors in an Asian-associated ancestry cluster had fewer N-insertions in productive TCRs, according to a later genetic analysis. In both the original and validation cohorts, the classifier was reported to diagnose cytomegalovirus status with high specificity and sensitivity. In the study, about 150 TCR beta chains were listed as associated with cytomegalovirus. Several of the top co-occurrence clusters appeared to be linked to parvovirus B19, influenza, CMV and Epstein-Barr virus, according to a later analysis. The authors suggested that the approach could potentially be generalized to other disease states and immunological phenotypes. In a later analysis, HLA-associated TCR beta chains were found to be more clonally expanded and to have lower generation probabilities than equally common non-associated chains. Most TCR sequences were seen in very few donors, while some public TCRs were found in many individuals. The cohort was sequenced for TCR beta chains only, and without alpha or paired-chain data the features that could be detected were limited. When HLA alleles, especially DR and DQ, strongly co-occurred, TCR associations were difficult to assign to individual alleles. The presence/absence analyses assumed that sequencing depth was roughly uniform across donors, and that assumption may not be true. V-gene and J-gene trimming of TCR beta chains was associated with a missense DCLRE1C variant in a later genetic analysis, and the association was replicated in an independent cohort. Immune exposure information for the cohort was limited to CMV serostatus. In a later analysis, around 17,000 TCR beta sequences were associated with specific HLA alleles at a false discovery rate of 0.05. Because counts were too low, fewer than 20 rarely observed V segments, including chromosome 9 orphons, were excluded from the earlier analysis of 587 of the donors. Broadly in line with IMGT annotations, most TCR beta V segments showed up in productive rearrangements about 87% or about 30% of the time in an earlier analysis of several hundred of the donors. Correlated functional status among segregating V segments might reflect linkage disequilibrium, but an unknown experimental factor could not be ruled out. A later analysis found that most CMV-associated TCR beta chains appeared HLA-restricted, with HLA associations seemingly driven largely by CMV exposure. The 87-base-pair reads could not distinguish some IMGT-functional V segments, including TRBV6-2 and TRBV6-3, so those segments were excluded.

The CDR3 sequence holds 12 residues, the cysteine and phenylalanine included. Only the CDR3 portion is preserved as DNA: 36 bases, with reading frame beginning at the first base. Per the germline V gene (reference sequence), MNHEY is the CDR1 and SMNVEV is the CDR2. Trimming at the junction amounts to 8 bases on V and 10 bases on J, and the germline ends lie 15 bases apart. On this clone: Its antigen has not been determined. No much larger clone is present one base from it, and per-base qualities are unavailable.

The receptor chain draws on TRBV27 and TRBJ1-5; confidence is insufficient to name the D gene. The origin of this receptor is a woman in her forties in good health and CMV-seronegative. Sequences were obtained from PBMCs. The sequence in DNA is TGTGCCAGCGGAACTGCAGGTAGTCCCCAGCATTTT. Translated, it reads CASGTAGSPQHF.